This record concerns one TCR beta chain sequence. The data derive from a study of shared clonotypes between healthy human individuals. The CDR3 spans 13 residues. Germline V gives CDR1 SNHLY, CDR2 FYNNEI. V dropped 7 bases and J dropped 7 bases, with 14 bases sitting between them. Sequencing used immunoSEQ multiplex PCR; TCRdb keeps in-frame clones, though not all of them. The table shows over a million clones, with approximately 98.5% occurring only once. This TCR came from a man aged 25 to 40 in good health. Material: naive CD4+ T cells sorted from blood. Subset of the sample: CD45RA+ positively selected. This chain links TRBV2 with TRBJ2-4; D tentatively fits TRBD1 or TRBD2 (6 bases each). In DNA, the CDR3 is TGTGCCAGCACCACTAGGAGGGGGAACATTCAGTACTTC. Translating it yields CASTTRRGNIQYF. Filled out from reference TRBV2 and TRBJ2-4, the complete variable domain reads EPEVTQTPSHQVTQMGQEVILRCVPISNHLYFYWYRQILGQKVEFLVSFYNNEISEKSEIFDDQFSVERPDGSNFTLKIRSTKLEDSAMYFCASTTRRGNIQYFGAGTRLSVL.